One and the same sample provided the 29 T cell receptor beta chains below, sequenced in a study of vaccination and CD4 T cells after COVID-19. As to treatment: roughly 10-day PBMC culture with coronavirus spike peptide pools or control peptides (ViraFEST assay). The antigens of these receptors remain unknown. The Oncomine TCR Beta short-read assay was applied to DNA of cultured CD4+ T cells. Via MiXCR, TCRdb re-called the PCR reads, giving one row per CDR3 protein. The table includes 7,500 to 10,000 distinct CDR3 sequences, around 68% detected once. Material for sequencing was CD4+ T cells from blood, cultured in vitro. The receptor set was obtained from a human donor who had recovered from COVID-19.

The rearrangement joins TRBV2 to TRBJ2-5; unclear D gene. The V and J ends lost 5 bases and 3 bases respectively, with 7 bases between them. Germline CDR1 is SNHLY and CDR2 is FYNNEI. CDR3 size: 12 residues. The CDR3 region is CASSRQEETQYF. Here the CDR3 DNA reads TGTGCCAGCAGTAGGCAGGAAGAGACCCAGTACTTC.

This chain joins TRBV28 and TRBJ2-7; D gene uncertain. The germline V gene encodes CDR1 MDHEN and CDR2 SYDVKM. Between the trimmed V and J ends, which lost 5 bases and 4 bases, there was a span of 12 bases. This CDR3 spans 13 amino acids. As DNA, the CDR3 is TGTGCCAGCAGTCTATCCACTCCTTACGAGCAGTACTTC. As protein: CASSLSTPYEQYF.

This clonotype appeared a few times. CDR3 amino acids: CASSFDQSETQYF. CDR3 sequence (DNA): TGTGCCAGCAGTTTTGACCAGTCGGAGACCCAGTACTTC. This chain joins TRBV12-3 or TRBV12-4 and TRBJ2-5; D remains ambiguous. Trimming cost V 3 bases and J 5 bases, with 10 bases left between them. The CDR3 spans 13 residues.

The sample holds one count of this clonotype. This chain joins TRBV24-1 and TRBJ1-2; D call uncertain. CDR1 KGHDR and CDR2 SFDVKD come from the germline V gene. The V gene lost 4 bases and the J gene lost 8 bases, with 7 bases spanning the gap. The CDR3 is 11 amino acids. The DNA of the CDR3 is TGTGCCACCAGTGAAGCACAAGGCTACACCTTC. As protein: CATSEAQGYTF.

V is TRBV6-1 and J is TRBJ1-2; D might be TRBD1 (5 bases). The germline V gene has CDR1 MNHNS and CDR2 SASEGT. This CDR3 comprises 14 residues. Trimming took 3 bases from V and 6 from J, leaving 14 bases between them. The CDR3: CASSDAREIHGYTF. CDR3 nucleotide sequence: TGTGCCAGCAGTGATGCCAGGGAAATCCATGGCTACACCTTC.

This chain's CDR3 is CASSSWTSATDTQYF. The DNA of the CDR3 is TGTGCCAGCAGCTCTTGGACTAGCGCCACAGATACGCAGTATTTT. V is TRBV7-2 and J is TRBJ2-3; 9 nucleotides agree with TRBD2. The CDR3 contains 15 residues. The V gene's germline CDR1 is SGHTA and CDR2 FQGNSA. V trimming: 4 bases; J trimming: 2 bases; junction bases outside the gene matches: 4.

This clonotype was recorded only once. J is TRBJ1-4 and V is TRBV19; 11 nucleotides match TRBD1. Trimming took 2 bases from V and 14 from J; bases not matched to a gene: 4. CDR3 length equals 13 residues. The germline CDR1 and CDR2 sequences are LNHDA and SQIVND (reference sequence). In DNA form, the CDR3 reads TGTGCCAGTAGTATATGGGACAGGGGGATCCTGTTTTTT. Protein product: CASSIWDRGILFF.

Concerning this clonotype itself: One end of the junction fails to match germline, which may point to a read error. The chain has TRBV30 and TRBJ2-1; D unresolved. CDR1 is GTSNPN, CDR2 SVGIG, per germline (reference sequence). The CDR3 runs to 14 residues. CDR3 in DNA: TGCGCCTGGAGTCCCGACACAACCTACAATGAGCAGTTCTTC. Residues: CAWSPDTTYNEQFF.

Only a few counts were recorded for this clonotype. V and J are TRBV7-9 and TRBJ1-2; 7 nucleotides align to TRBD1. This CDR3 comprises 14 residues. V dropped 5 bases and J dropped 2; count of bases not matched to a gene: 5. Germline lookup yields CDR1 SEHNR and CDR2 FQNEAQ (reference sequence). This CDR3 is CASSPGQSNYGYTF. For the CDR3, the DNA is TGTGCCAGCAGCCCGGGACAGTCCAACTATGGCTACACCTTC.

This clonotype came up once. V usage is TRBV7-2 and J usage is TRBJ2-5; TRBD2 aligns across 8 bases. There are 14 residues in the CDR3. CDR1 and CDR2 (germline): SGHTA, FQGNSA. The junction had 4 bases not matched to a gene; V was cut back by 5 bases and J by 2 bases. Written as DNA, the CDR3 is TGTGCCAGCAGCCTTAGCGGGGTACAAGAGACCCAGTACTTC. Protein sequence: CASSLSGVQETQYF. Together with reference TRBV7-2 and TRBJ2-5, the CDR3 gives the full variable domain: GAGVSQSPSNKVTEKGKDVELRCDPISGHTALYWYRQSLGQGLEFLIYFQGNSAPDKSGLPSDRFSAERTGGSVSTLTIQRTQQEDSAVYLCASSLSGVQETQYFGPGTRLLVL.

This clonotype was picked up a small number of times. In DNA form, the CDR3 reads TGTGCCAGCAGTCTGACAGGGGGAGACGGTGGCTACACCTTC. Protein: CASSLTGGDGGYTF. This rearrangement joins TRBV2 to TRBJ1-2; 9 nucleotides match TRBD1. CDR3 size: 14 residues. CDR1 is SNHLY and CDR2 is FYNNEI in the germline V gene. With 5 bases clipped from V and 7 bases from J, the junction kept 8 bases outside the gene matches.

This chain joins TRBV6-1 and TRBJ1-1, with D maybe TRBD1 (5 bases). V gave up 2 bases and J gave up 4 bases, with 14 bases separating them. CDR3 size: 15 residues. The germline gives CDR1 MNHNS, CDR2 SASEGT. This chain's CDR3 is CASSENQGKGTEAFF. The CDR3 DNA sequence: TGTGCCAGCAGTGAAAACCAGGGCAAGGGCACTGAAGCTTTCTTT.

J is TRBJ2-1 and V is TRBV20-1; 7 bases are shared with TRBD1. V lost 5 bases and J lost 10; bases outside the gene matches: 2. In germline, CDR1 is DFQATT, CDR2 SNEGSKA (reference sequence). The CDR3 is 10 amino acids. CDR3 region: CSALDREQFF. CDR3 DNA: TGCAGTGCTCTGGACAGGGAGCAGTTCTTC.

The genes are TRBV7-6 and TRBJ1-3; the match to TRBD1 covers 8 bases. CDR1 and CDR2 from the germline V gene are SGHVS and FNYEAQ. Trimming took 1 base from V and 7 from J; bases not matched to a gene: 3. The CDR3 extends over 14 amino acids. CDR3 loop: CASSLGTGINTIYF. CDR3 in DNA: TGTGCCAGCAGCTTAGGGACAGGGATCAACACCATATATTTT.

CDR3 in DNA: TGTGCCACCAGCAGAGTTAGTACAGATAGCAATCAGCCCCAGCATTTT. This sequence encodes CATSRVSTDSNQPQHF. The chain carries TRBV15 and TRBJ1-5; the D is unclear. V was pared by 1 base and J by 0 bases, with 10 bases between. Germline assignment: CDR1 LNHNV and CDR2 YYDKDF (reference sequence). The CDR3 consists of 16 residues.

The CDR3 region is CAWGPGPHQPQHF. CDR3 coding DNA: TGTGCCTGGGGACCGGGGCCTCATCAGCCCCAGCATTTT. V is TRBV30 and J is TRBJ1-5, with TRBD1 as a possible D gene (5 bases). The CDR3 sequence is 13 residues long. Germline V gene lookup returns CDR1 GTSNPN and CDR2 SVGIG (reference sequence). V dropped 5 bases and J dropped 5 bases, with 13 bases sitting between them. The variable domain in full, with the rest retrieved from reference TRBV30 and TRBJ1-5, is SQTIHQWPATLVQPVGSPLSLECTVEGTSNPNLYWYRQAAGRGLQLLFYSVGIGQISSEVPQNLSASRPQDRQFILSSKKLLLSDSGFYLCAWGPGPHQPQHFGDGTRLSIL.

This clonotype turned up a few times. A junction end diverges from the germline sequence, so it may reflect a read error. This chain uses TRBV7-7 with TRBJ2-3, with D hard to call. Germline V gene data show CDR1 as SSHAT and CDR2 as FNYEAQ (reference sequence). The CDR3 totals 15 residues. CDR3 in amino acids: CASSPPETGTDTQYF. CDR3 coding DNA: TGTGCTAGCAGCCCGCCCGAGACGGGCACAGATACGCAGTATTTT.

This chain joins TRBV20-1 and TRBJ2-3; 8 bases agree with TRBD1. The CDR3 spans 16 residues. V shed 0 bases and J 5 bases; nucleotides not matched to a gene: 10. The germline V gene has CDR1 DFQATT and CDR2 SNEGSKA (reference sequence). The CDR3 sequence: CSARDFGTGGGDTQYF. For the CDR3, the DNA is TGCAGTGCTAGAGATTTTGGGACAGGAGGGGGAGATACGCAGTATTTT.

The rearrangement uses TRBV20-1 and TRBJ2-7, with TRBD2 as a possible D gene (5 bases). CDR1 DFQATT and CDR2 SNEGSKA come from the germline V gene (reference sequence). The CDR3 spans 15 residues. Trimming removed 6 bases from V and 0 bases from J, with 18 bases in between. CDR3 residues: CSAQSSRLASYEQYF. For the CDR3, the DNA is TGCAGTGCCCAAAGTAGCCGGCTAGCCTCCTACGAGCAGTACTTC.

This chain links TRBV11-3 with TRBJ2-5; D is perhaps TRBD2 (5 bases). Germline CDR1 SGHNT, CDR2 YENEEA. This CDR3 comprises 12 residues. V lost 5 bases and J lost 5, with 9 bases in between. CDR3 sequence reads: CASSGREETQYF. The CDR3 DNA reads TGTGCCAGCAGCGGAAGGGAGGAGACCCAGTACTTC.

CDR3 in DNA: TGTGCCAGCAGTGACAGGGGGCGAAGGTACAATGAGCAGTTCTTC. Protein product: CASSDRGRRYNEQFF. The V and J genes are TRBV6-2 or TRBV6-3 and TRBJ2-1; 10 bases match TRBD1. This CDR3 region has 15 residues. V lost 5 bases and J lost 4; bases outside the gene matches: 5. Germline lookup yields CDR1 MNHEY and CDR2 SVGEGT.

The CDR3 region is CASSPQTQGYGYTF. CDR3 DNA: TGTGCCAGCAGTCCCCAAACCCAGGGGTATGGCTACACCTTC. J is TRBJ1-2 and V is TRBV27, with D tentatively TRBD1 (6 bases). Germline values: CDR1 MNHEY, CDR2 SMNVEV (reference sequence). This CDR3 comprises 14 residues. V was shortened by 5 bases and J by 5 bases, with 15 bases between the two germline ends.

The chain recombines TRBV10-3 with TRBJ2-3, with 8 bases lining up with TRBD1. Trimming took 11 bases from V and 0 from J; bases not matched to a gene: 7. CDR3 length equals 14 residues. CDR1 ENHRY and CDR2 SYGVKD come from the germline V gene. The CDR3 protein is CAATTGASTDTQYF. For the CDR3, the DNA is TGTGCCGCCACGACAGGGGCTAGCACAGATACGCAGTATTTT.

The rearrangement uses TRBV11-2 and TRBJ1-6; D gene uncertain. The germline gives CDR1 SGHAT, CDR2 FQNNGV. Trimming pared 11 bases from V and 1 base from J, leaving 9 bases between. The CDR3 runs 13 residues. CDR3: CAGRDSYNSPLHF. DNA for the CDR3: TGTGCCGGTCGGGATTCCTATAATTCACCCCTCCACTTT.

This clonotype occurred a few times. The rearrangement joins TRBV20-1 to TRBJ1-5; no clear D. Deletions cut 4 bases from V and 3 bases from J, with 16 bases between. The CDR3 consists of 15 residues. Germline loops: CDR1 DFQATT, CDR2 SNEGSKA (reference sequence). CDR3 sequence: CSANPEGSTNQPQHF. The CDR3, as DNA: TGCAGTGCTAACCCCGAGGGATCCACCAATCAGCCCCAGCATTTT.

V gene TRBV30 combines with J gene TRBJ1-2; D gene ambiguous. CDR1 and CDR2 (germline): GTSNPN, SVGIG (reference sequence). The CDR3 runs 15 residues. The V end was cut by 3 bases, the J end by 5 bases, with 19 bases between. For the CDR3, the DNA is TGTGCCTGGAGAAAGGGTTTGGATATCGGATATGGCTACACCTTC. Protein: CAWRKGLDIGYGYTF. The full variable domain, rest sourced from reference TRBV30 and TRBJ1-2, is SQTIHQWPATLVQPVGSPLSLECTVEGTSNPNLYWYRQAAGRGLQLLFYSVGIGQISSEVPQNLSASRPQDRQFILSSKKLLLSDSGFYLCAWRKGLDIGYGYTFGSGTRLTVV.

This chain joins TRBV28 and TRBJ1-5; TRBD1 agrees at 9 bases. Germline V lookup: CDR1 MDHEN, CDR2 SYDVKM. The length of the CDR3 is 19 residues. V was clipped by 4 bases and J by 0 bases; unmatched bases: 13. CDR3 loop: CASSSYRDRVSHSNQPQHF. DNA for the CDR3: TGTGCCAGCAGTTCGTACCGGGACAGGGTGAGTCATAGCAATCAGCCCCAGCATTTT.

This chain joins TRBV5-1 and TRBJ1-6, with D perhaps matching TRBD1 (6 bases). The CDR3 is made up of 15 amino acids. V was cut by 0 bases and J by 5 bases, with 9 bases left in between. Germline V gene lookup returns CDR1 SGHRS and CDR2 YFSETQ. CDR3 nucleotides: TGCGCCAGCAGCTTGGACCGGACAGATAATTCACCCCTCCACTTT. Its protein product is CASSLDRTDNSPLHF.

In this sample, this clonotype turned up once. This chain uses TRBV7-2 with TRBJ2-1; D might be TRBD1 or TRBD2, each matching 6 bases. Trimming cost V 5 bases and J 8 bases, with 19 bases left between them. Germline V gene lookup returns CDR1 SGHTA and CDR2 FQGNSA. The CDR3 consists of 15 residues. The CDR3 sequence is CASSPNRGQWDEQFF. The CDR3 nucleotides are TGTGCCAGCAGCCCGAACCGGGGGCAATGGGATGAGCAGTTCTTC.